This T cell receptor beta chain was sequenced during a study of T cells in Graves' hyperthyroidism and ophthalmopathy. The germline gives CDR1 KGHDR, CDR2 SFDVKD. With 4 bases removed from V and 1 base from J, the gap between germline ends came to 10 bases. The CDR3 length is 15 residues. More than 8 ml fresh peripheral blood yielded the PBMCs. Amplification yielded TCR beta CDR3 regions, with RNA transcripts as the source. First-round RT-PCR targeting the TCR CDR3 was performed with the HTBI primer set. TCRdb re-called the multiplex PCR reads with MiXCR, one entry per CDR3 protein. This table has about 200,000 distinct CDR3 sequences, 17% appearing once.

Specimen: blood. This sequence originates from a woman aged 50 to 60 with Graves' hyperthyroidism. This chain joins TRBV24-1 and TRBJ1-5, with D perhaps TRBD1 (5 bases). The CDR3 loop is CATSEGRGSNQPQHF. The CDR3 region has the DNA TGTGCCACCAGTGAGGGACGGGGGAGCAATCAGCCCCAGCATTTT.